This entry describes one T cell receptor beta chain. The target antigen is unknown. A read error may be the cause here, since a much bigger clone is one base away. This sample is part of a study of T cells after yellow fever vaccination. The study, taken as a whole, reports: Booster samples showed a return of most primary-vaccination clones (roughly 96% CD4, around 88% CD8).

This CDR3 has 12 amino acids. Germline V lookup: CDR1 SQVTM, CDR2 ANQGSEA. One entry per CDR3 protein, called by TCRdb with MiXCR from the 5' RACE reads. The table lists more than 90,000 distinct CDR3 sequences, about 7.8% of them singletons. Sequenced here: CD4+ T cells sorted from PBMCs, sampled more than 35 days after the first yellow fever vaccination. The sequence was collected from a man in his late teens or twenties who received the YFV17D yellow fever vaccine. This chain joins TRBV29-1 and TRBJ2-1; TRBD2 is a possible D gene (6 bases). CDR3 amino acids: CRGGESSNEQFF. The CDR3 nucleotides read TGCAGGGGGGGAGAGAGCTCCAATGAGCAGTTCTTC.